This T cell receptor beta chain came from a study of blood T cell repertoires in COVID-19. Germline V gene data show CDR1 as SGHNT and CDR2 as YYREEE (reference sequence). V shed 4 bases, J shed 4 bases, and the junction held 4 bases outside the gene matches. This CDR3 is 13 amino acids long. Details on this clone: This sample includes further DNA sequences coding for the same CDR3.

Clones were sequenced by immunoSEQ multiplex PCR, and TCRdb holds only the in-frame ones, with some missing. The repertoire holds roughly 170,000 clones, with 88% as singletons. The TCR was taken from a man between 60 and 70 years old with acute or convalescent COVID-19. Sequenced sample: peripheral blood. V and J are TRBV5-4 and TRBJ2-7; TRBD1 agrees at 8 bases. The CDR3 nucleotides read TGTGCCAGCAGCCGAGGACAGGGATACGAGCAGTACGTC. It specifies CASSRGQGYEQYV.